Listed here are 10 T cell receptor beta chains from one sample, sequenced in a study of blood T cell repertoires in COVID-19. The method was immunoSEQ multiplex PCR; TCRdb's version includes in-frame clones alone and lacks a portion of them. The data show around 250,000 clones, with 70% to 90% seen just once and under 2.5% held by the top ten. The sequenced sample was PBMCs or T cells enriched from blood (not recorded which). Receptors originate from a woman between 50 and 59 years old who had recovered from COVID-19.

This clone was counted a single time. The chain joins TRBV7-2 to TRBJ1-2; D is unresolved. This CDR3 contains 13 residues. The V and J ends lost 5 bases and 6 bases respectively, with 13 bases between them. The V gene's germline CDR1 is SGHTA and CDR2 FQGNSA. The CDR3 here is CASSVRAAHGYTF. The CDR3 DNA reads as TGTGCCAGCAGCGTTAGAGCGGCCCATGGCTACACCTTC.

Only a few counts were recorded for this clone. This rearrangement joins TRBV12-5 to TRBJ1-1; 9 bases agree with TRBD1. The CDR3 runs to 16 residues. The germline CDR1 and CDR2 sequences are LGHNT and FRNRAP. Trimming cost V 2 bases and J 1 base; bases outside gene matches: 5. This chain's CDR3 is CASGLPLGQGNTEAFF. For the CDR3, the DNA is TGTGCTAGTGGTTTGCCCTTGGGACAGGGGAACACTGAAGCTTTCTTT.

The chain links TRBV2 to TRBJ1-5, with 10 bases matching TRBD1. Germline CDR1 reads SNHLY; CDR2 reads FYNNEI. CDR3 size: 18 residues. With V trimmed by 5 bases and J by 1 base, 11 bases remained unmatched. DNA for the CDR3: TGTGCCAGCAGTCTAGACCTACCGGGACAGGGGAGCAATCAGCCCCAGCATTTT. It is translated as CASSLDLPGQGSNQPQHF.

The J gene is TRBJ2-1, the V gene TRBV6-5, with D tentatively TRBD2 (6 bases). Trimming removed 8 bases from V and 7 bases from J, with 21 bases in between. The CDR3 is made up of 15 amino acids. Germline CDR1 and CDR2: MNHEY and SVGAGI. CDR3 loop: CASPERGKLSNEQFF. The CDR3, as DNA: TGTGCCAGCCCTGAGCGCGGGAAGCTTTCGAATGAGCAGTTCTTC.

This clone appeared a single time. The rearrangement links TRBV6-1 to TRBJ1-2; maybe TRBD1 (6 bases). Germline CDR1 is MNHNS and CDR2 is SASEGT. V was clipped by 2 bases and J by 7 bases, with 14 bases between them. This CDR3 is 14 amino acids long. The CDR3 DNA follows: TGTGCCAGCAGTGAATCGGCGGGGGGCACTGGCTACACCTTC. This translates into CASSESAGGTGYTF.

This chain joins TRBV28 and TRBJ2-5; TRBD1 matches 8 bases. This CDR3 has 13 residues. The ends lost 8 bases at V and 1 base at J; junction bases unmatched: 3. The germline V gene encodes CDR1 MDHEN and CDR2 SYDVKM. In nucleotides, the CDR3 is TGTGCCAGCCTAGGACAGGGCCAAGAGACCCAGTACTTC. It specifies CASLGQGQETQYF.

This clone was detected a few times. V gene TRBV5-5 combines with J gene TRBJ1-5; 7 bases map to TRBD1. Germline values: CDR1 SGHKS, CDR2 YYEKEE (reference sequence). V lost 4 bases, J lost 4 bases, and 8 bases stayed unmatched. The CDR3 totals 15 residues. The chain's CDR3 is CASSLGTVQNQPQHF. Written as DNA, the CDR3 is TGTGCCAGCAGCCTAGGGACAGTTCAGAATCAGCCCCAGCATTTT. The whole variable domain, remainder taken from reference TRBV5-5 and TRBJ1-5, is DAGVTQSPTHLIKTRGQQVTLRCSPISGHKSVSWYQQVLGQGPQFIFQYYEKEERGRGNFPDRFSARQFPNYSSELNVNALLLGDSALYLCASSLGTVQNQPQHFGDGTRLSIL.

The chain combines TRBV20-1 with TRBJ2-7; the D gene could be TRBD1 or TRBD2 (5 bases each). The germline V gene has CDR1 DFQATT and CDR2 SNEGSKA (reference sequence). V dropped 3 bases and J dropped 3 bases, with 15 bases sitting between them. CDR3 length: 14 residues. The CDR3 sequence is CSASGASGNYEQYF. The CDR3 DNA follows: TGCAGTGCTAGTGGGGCCTCGGGGAACTACGAGCAGTACTTC.

This clone appeared a single time. This chain links TRBV4-2 with TRBJ2-5; TRBD2 aligns across 8 bases. The germline gives CDR1 LGHNA, CDR2 YNFKEQ. CDR3 size: 16 residues. Trimming removed 2 bases from V and 5 bases from J; junction bases left unmatched: 10. The CDR3 nucleotides are TGTGCCAGCAGCCAAAGCGGGAGCGTGGTGGGGGAGACCCAGTACTTC. Its translation is CASSQSGSVVGETQYF.

This chain links TRBV5-4 with TRBJ2-1, with 12 bases matching TRBD2. Germline CDR1 is SGHNT and CDR2 is YYREEE (reference sequence). CDR3 size: 14 residues. The V segment lost 4 bases and the J segment 9 bases; nucleotides outside the gene matches: 5. CDR3 sequence reads: CASSPTSGSIEQFF. The CDR3, as DNA: TGTGCCAGCAGCCCGACTAGCGGGAGCATTGAGCAGTTCTTC. The variable domain in full, completed from reference TRBV5-4 and TRBJ2-1, reads ETGVTQSPTHLIKTRGQQVTLRCSSQSGHNTVSWYQQALGQGPQFIFQYYREEENGRGNFPPRFSGLQFPNYSSELNVNALELDDSALYLCASSPTSGSIEQFFGPGTRLTVL.